What follows are 18 T cell receptor beta chains derived from one specimen sequenced in a study of identical twins. TCRdb processed the 5' RACE reads anew with MiXCR; each CDR3 protein has one entry. Counted here are 200,000 to 250,000 distinct CDR3 sequences, 7% occurring once; the ten biggest clones make up roughly 3.6%. This sample was shared with a second study, whose subject was yellow fever vaccine responses in identical twins.

Sequenced material: memory (CD45RO+) T cells sorted from blood. These receptors were taken from a woman under 30 in good health.

This clonotype was detected many times. This chain connects TRBV12-3 or TRBV12-4 to TRBJ2-5; no clear D. The CDR3 is 15 residues long. V gave up 2 bases and J gave up 4 bases, with 14 bases separating them. This chain's CDR3 is CASSLCPGCLETQYF. CDR3 DNA: TGTGCCAGCAGTTTATGCCCGGGTTGTTTAGAGACCCAGTACTTC.

This clonotype was seen a few times. The chain employs TRBV18 and TRBJ2-7, with TRBD1 as a possible D gene (6 bases). Trimming removed 2 bases at V and 3 bases at J, with 14 bases between. The CDR3 is 15 residues long. CDR1 and CDR2 from the germline V gene are KGHSH and LQKENI. The CDR3 coding sequence is TGTGCCAGCTCACCAAGTGAGGGGGTAATCTACGAGCAGTACTTC. Its translation is CASSPSEGVIYEQYF.

This clonotype was observed a handful of times. The chain uses TRBV18 and TRBJ2-5; 8 bases are shared with TRBD2. The ends lost 1 base at V and 5 bases at J; junction bases unmatched: 6. The CDR3 covers 15 residues. CDR1 and CDR2 (germline): KGHSH, LQKENI. CDR3 DNA sequence: TGTGCCAGCTCACCACGGACTAGCCGCGGGGAGACCCAGTACTTC. This sequence encodes CASSPRTSRGETQYF.

This clonotype was seen at least ten times. The CDR3 region is CASSGQGTNTEAFF. In DNA, the CDR3 is TGTGCCAGCAGTGGACAGGGCACGAACACTGAAGCTTTCTTT. The chain recombines TRBV2 with TRBJ1-1, with 7 bases lining up with TRBD1. J gave up 1 base and V 4 bases, and 3 bases lay outside the gene matches. CDR1 and CDR2 (germline): SNHLY, FYNNEI. The CDR3 length is 14 residues.

The CDR3 spells CASSLWPSAGDTQYF. DNA for the CDR3: TGTGCCAGCAGTTTGTGGCCTAGCGCGGGAGATACGCAGTATTTT. The chain recombines TRBV12-3 or TRBV12-4 with TRBJ2-3; D is perhaps TRBD2 (6 bases). The V end lost 3 bases, the J end lost 5 bases, and 15 bases lay between the germline ends. The length of the CDR3 is 15 residues.

This clonotype was counted only a few times. The chain uses TRBV7-2 and TRBJ2-7, with TRBD1 matching over 8 bases. The CDR3 has 14 amino acids. Trimming at V came to 4 bases and at J to 7 bases, leaving 9 bases not matched to a gene. Germline-derived CDR1 and CDR2 are SGHTA and FQGNSA. CDR3 coding DNA: TGTGCCAGCAGCTCCTCAGGGGGCGTTGGGGAGCAGTACTTC. It translates to CASSSSGGVGEQYF.

This clonotype was seen only a few times. The genes are TRBV20-1 and TRBJ1-1; D remains unclear. Germline loops: CDR1 DFQATT, CDR2 SNEGSKA (reference sequence). V gave up 3 bases and J gave up 8 bases, with 13 bases separating them. The CDR3 is 12 residues long. The DNA of the CDR3 is TGCAGTGCTAGGACGACCGCTGGCGAAGCTTTCTTT. This translates into CSARTTAGEAFF.

This clonotype was observed at least ten times. J is TRBJ2-1 and V is TRBV29-1; 9 nucleotides match TRBD2. CDR3 length: 14 amino acids. J was trimmed by 8 bases and V by 4 bases; bases with no gene match: 9. Germline CDR1 SQVTM, CDR2 ANQGSEA. DNA of the CDR3: TGCAGCGTTGGGGGGGCTAGCGGGGTTTATGAGCAGTTCTTC. Its translation: CSVGGASGVYEQFF.

J is TRBJ2-2 and V is TRBV10-3, with a weak D call TRBD1 (6 bases). The CDR3 is 15 residues long. V was cut by 2 bases and J by 7 bases, with 14 bases left in between. The germline V gene has CDR1 ENHRY and CDR2 SYGVKD. The CDR3 DNA follows: TGTGCCATCAGTGAGAAGCCCACAGGGCTCGGGGAGCTGTTTTTT. Its translation is CAISEKPTGLGELFF.

V and J are TRBV6-1 and TRBJ2-1, with TRBD2 matching over 14 bases. Trimming took 4 bases from V and 2 from J; bases not matched to a gene: 13. The CDR3 is made up of 20 amino acids. In germline, CDR1 is MNHNS, CDR2 SASEGT. CDR3 DNA sequence: TGTGCCAGCAGTGGACGAGGGACTAGCGGGAGTACGCTTACCTACAATGAGCAGTTCTTC. The encoded protein is CASSGRGTSGSTLTYNEQFF.

Only a few counts were recorded for this clonotype. The V gene is TRBV27, the J gene TRBJ1-1, with a tentative D call TRBD1 (6 bases). The CDR3 extends over 18 amino acids. From germline, CDR1 is MNHEY and CDR2 SMNVEV (reference sequence). The V and J ends lost 4 bases and 1 base respectively, with 22 bases between them. The chain's CDR3 is CASSYAPILSGANTEAFF. CDR3 DNA sequence: TGTGCCAGCAGTTACGCCCCAATATTATCGGGGGCGAACACTGAAGCTTTCTTT.

The chain recombines TRBV7-9 with TRBJ2-3; D tentatively reads TRBD1 or TRBD2 (5 bases each). The CDR3 spans 16 residues. Germline CDR1 and CDR2: SEHNR and FQNEAQ (reference sequence). Trimming took 5 bases from V and 0 from J, leaving 15 bases between them. Here the CDR3 DNA reads TGTGCCAGCAGCGAGGGACGTTTAGGTAGCACAGATACGCAGTATTTT. Encoded protein: CASSEGRLGSTDTQYF.

The chain joins TRBV6-1 to TRBJ1-1; no clear D gene. The CDR3 contains 11 residues. The germline V gene has CDR1 MNHNS and CDR2 SASEGT. The ends were cut back, 0 bases at V and 11 bases at J, with 7 bases in the middle. The DNA for the CDR3 is TGTGCCAGCAGTGAAGCCATTAAGGCTTTCTTT. It translates to CASSEAIKAFF.

The sample holds many counts of this clonotype. J is TRBJ2-3 and V is TRBV14; TRBD2 matches at 12 bases. V shed 0 bases and J 5 bases; nucleotides not matched to a gene: 9. The CDR3 has 18 residues. CDR1 is SGHDN and CDR2 is FVKESK in the germline V gene. The CDR3 reads CASSQDRYPGLAGDTQYF. The CDR3 DNA sequence: TGTGCCAGCAGCCAAGATCGCTATCCGGGACTAGCGGGAGATACGCAGTATTTT.

This clonotype was seen only a few times. This chain's CDR3 is CASSQVAGGITGELFF. CDR3 nucleotides: TGCGCCAGCAGCCAAGTGGCCGGGGGAATCACCGGGGAGCTGTTTTTT. The chain uses TRBV4-1 and TRBJ2-2, with a weak D call TRBD2 (6 bases). The V gene lost 1 base and the J gene lost 4 bases, with 13 bases spanning the gap. The length of the CDR3 is 16 residues. Looked up from germline, CDR1 is MGHRA and CDR2 is YSYEKL.

This rearrangement joins TRBV18 to TRBJ2-7; D is uncertain. Germline-derived CDR1 and CDR2 are KGHSH and LQKENI. With 5 bases removed from V and 1 base from J, the gap between germline ends came to 12 bases. The CDR3 sequence is 14 residues long. Here the CDR3 reads CASSSFTDSYEQYF. The DNA for the CDR3 is TGTGCCAGCTCAAGTTTTACGGATTCCTACGAGCAGTACTTC.

This clonotype was seen ten or more times. V usage is TRBV7-3 and J usage is TRBJ1-1; D is ambiguous. With 3 bases removed from V and 1 base from J, the gap between germline ends came to 6 bases. This CDR3 comprises 13 residues. Germline CDR1 reads SGHTA; CDR2 reads FQGTGA. The CDR3 region is CASSFQENTEAFF. DNA for the CDR3: TGTGCCAGCAGCTTTCAAGAGAACACTGAAGCTTTCTTT.

This sequence joins TRBV14 and TRBJ1-1, with D perhaps TRBD1 (6 bases). The germline gives CDR1 SGHDN, CDR2 FVKESK. The CDR3 totals 15 residues. The germline V and J ends were trimmed by 1 base and 2 bases, with 11 bases remaining between them. The CDR3 DNA reads as TGTGCCAGCAGCCAAGTGTCGGGGGCAAACACTGAAGCTTTCTTT. Its protein is CASSQVSGANTEAFF.